These 3 T cell receptor beta chains came from one sample sequenced in a study of T-cell memory formation after mild COVID-19. One entry per CDR3 protein, called by TCRdb with MiXCR from the 5' RACE reads. The sample has roughly 600,000 distinct CDR3 sequences, about a sixth seen once; the top ten hold 9.5% to 15%. Sequenced sample: PBMCs or a T cell subset sorted from them (not recorded which). The receptors stem from an adult woman who had mild COVID-19 (a few samples of this study predate the infection). Cell type and time point are not known.

The chain combines TRBV5-1 with TRBJ2-3; D uncertain. V lost 0 bases to trimming and J lost 4 bases, with 12 bases between them. Germline lookup yields CDR1 SGHRS and CDR2 YFSETQ. The CDR3 is 15 residues long. CDR3 nucleotides: TGCGCCAGCAGCTTGGGCACAGACTTGGCAGATACGCAGTATTTT. This gives the protein CASSLGTDLADTQYF.

In its sample, this clonotype was seen a few times. The J gene is TRBJ2-1, the V gene TRBV6-6, with D perhaps given as TRBD1 or TRBD2 (5 bases each). Trimming removed 3 bases from V and 0 bases from J, with 6 bases in between. Germline V gene lookup returns CDR1 MNHNY and CDR2 SVGAGI (reference sequence). This CDR3 region has 14 residues. CDR3 in DNA: TGTGCCAGCAGTTATGGGACCTCCTACAATGAGCAGTTCTTC. Residues: CASSYGTSYNEQFF.

This clonotype was counted between two and nine times. The chain employs TRBV20-1 and TRBJ1-2; 10 bases fit TRBD1. From germline, CDR1 is DFQATT and CDR2 SNEGSKA (reference sequence). V shed 2 bases and J 8 bases; nucleotides not matched to a gene: 14. This CDR3 has 16 amino acids. In nucleotides, the CDR3 is TGCAGTGCTAGACCTCATTCCCGACAGGGGGCGGGCGGCTACACCTTC. It encodes CSARPHSRQGAGGYTF.